Below, one T cell receptor (beta chain) is given with its context. The antigen is unknown. The record originates from a study of cytomegalovirus exposure and HLA in healthy donors. About the study: Previous work identified 117 million unique TCR beta sequences from around 170 million T cells. Study-level findings and limits: The study had only CMV serostatus as immune exposure information.

60 Vbeta and 13 Jbeta primers were used in PCR. The method was immunoSEQ multiplex PCR; TCRdb's version includes in-frame clones alone and lacks a portion of them. The table shows some 130,000 clones, with roughly 88% occurring only once. Sequenced: PBMCs. This receptor was taken from a boy between 10 and 17 years old in good health and CMV-seronegative.

The CDR3 DNA reads as TGTGCCAGCAGTTACTCGTTAGCGGGAAATCAAGAGACCCAGTACTTC. Protein: CASSYSLAGNQETQYF. The chain has TRBV6-6 and TRBJ2-5, with 8 positions matching TRBD2. The CDR3 has 16 residues. V was clipped by 0 bases and J by 2 bases; unmatched bases: 5. Germline-derived CDR1 and CDR2 are MNHNY and SVGAGI (reference sequence).